This TCR beta chain comes out of a study of identifying expanded T cells in peripheral blood. Generated by immunoSEQ multiplex PCR, the TCRdb table keeps only in-frame clones and is missing some. The sample carries 60,000 to 65,000 clones, over 75% recorded once. Comment on this clone: Its antigen is still unknown.

Collection occurred without any documented infections or immune events in donors. Germline assignment: CDR1 SGHDN and CDR2 FVKESK. V lost 4 bases, J lost 2 bases, and 6 bases stayed unmatched. CDR3 length equals 15 residues. Overall study findings and caveats: About 1.3 clones differed between technical replicates, versus approximately 16 and 19 over time. Variance in clone template counts between roughly 2-week samples significantly increased with total template count across all healthy donors.

Sequencing was carried out using blood. V usage is TRBV14 and J usage is TRBJ1-1; 8 bases fit TRBD1. The sequence came from a person between 18 and 75 years old in good health. CDR3 region: CASSLRTGRNTEAFF. The CDR3 DNA follows: TGTGCCAGCAGCCTACGGACAGGGAGAAACACTGAAGCTTTCTTT. Full variable domain (rest looked up from reference TRBV14 and TRBJ1-1): EAGVTQFPSHSVIEKGQTVTLRCDPISGHDNLYWYRRVMGKEIKFLLHFVKESKQDESGMPNNRFLAERTGGTYSTLKVQPAELEDSGVYFCASSLRTGRNTEAFFGQGTRLTVV.